This T cell receptor beta chain emerged from a study of blood T cell repertoires in COVID-19. For the study at large: Samples of COVID-19 (acute and convalescent) were obtained from the United States, Italy and Spain.

The cohort comprised adults aged about 18 to 89 years residing in around 25 US areas. Membership in each cohort depended on participant-reported clinical history. CDR3 size: 16 residues. V was clipped by 3 bases and J by 7 bases, with 20 bases between them. Per germline, CDR1 SGHNT and CDR2 YYREEE (reference sequence). Sequenced by immunoSEQ multiplex PCR; TCRdb stores in-frame clones only, minus some. The sample has under 350,000 clones; 65% to 90% are singletons. The receptor comes from a woman aged 40 to 50 with acute COVID-19. The chain uses TRBV5-4 and TRBJ2-4; possibly TRBD2 for D (7 bases). The sequenced sample consisted of PBMCs or T cells enriched from blood (not recorded which). CDR3 amino acids: CASSYRGGAGRNIQYF. In DNA, the CDR3 is TGTGCCAGCAGCTATAGGGGGGGCGCGGGGAGGAACATTCAGTACTTC.